This T cell receptor (beta chain) derives from a study of PD-1 blockade in classical Hodgkin lymphoma. About the study: Nivolumab dosed at 3 mg/kg went to patients intravenously every 2 weeks.

CDR3 length equals 15 residues. The germline CDR1 and CDR2 sequences are MNHEY and SVGAGI. V lost 5 bases, J lost 5 bases, and 8 bases stayed unmatched. Only in-frame clones appear in the TCRdb table, and some are missing; sequencing was by immunoSEQ multiplex PCR. The sample includes roughly 100,000 clones, about 92% of them seen just once. As concerns this clone: Its antigen is as yet unknown.

As for time point: cycle 4 day 1 (C4D1), after more than five weeks of nivolumab. Every single patient, without exception, relapsed after autologous stem cell transplantation, and brentuximab vedotin exposure varied. Complete response, partial response or progressive disease constituted the best response categories observed. Whole-study findings and limits: Newly diagnosed patients were said to have less baseline TCR diversity than healthy donors did. Patients newly diagnosed and complete responders had comparable baseline diversity.

V usage is TRBV6-5 and J usage is TRBJ2-7, with 11 positions matching TRBD2. The TCR comes from a human donor with classical Hodgkin lymphoma. Material: peripheral blood mononuclear cells (PBMCs), obtained before the fourth cycle of nivolumab. The CDR3 nucleotides are TGTGCCAGCAGTCCGCTAGCGGGAGGATCTGACGAGCAGTACTTC. It codes for CASSPLAGGSDEQYF.